A single T cell receptor beta chain is shown here with its context. What it recognizes is unknown. PCR primers comprised 60 Vbeta and 13 Jbeta primers. The authors' processing: The count from a later analysis was tens of millions of unique TCR beta chains, some 12 million of them shared. Only in-frame clones appear in the TCRdb table, and some are missing; sequencing was by immunoSEQ multiplex PCR. D and trimming were read from the DNA, whereas the V and J calls and clone size are those reported in that table. This table holds 75,000 to 90,000 clones, less than 80% found once. The sample comes from a study of cytomegalovirus exposure and HLA in healthy donors. Overall study findings and caveats: The study labeled fewer than 200 TCR beta chains cytomegalovirus-associated. A link between a missense DCLRE1C variant and TCR beta V- and J-gene trimming emerged from a later analysis. It was reported that TCR beta sequences correctly inferred the HLA-A and HLA-B alleles for most subjects.

The sample comprised PBMCs. The sequence was collected from a man aged 30 to 45 in good health and CMV-seropositive.

DNA of the CDR3: TGTGCCAGCTCACGGGCAGGGGCGGACTATGGCTACACCTTC. Its translation: CASSRAGADYGYTF. V usage is TRBV18 and J usage is TRBJ1-2; a possible D gene is TRBD1 (6 bases). In germline, CDR1 is KGHSH, CDR2 LQKENI. The CDR3 has 14 residues. The V end lost 4 bases, the J end lost 3 bases, and 12 bases lay between the germline ends.